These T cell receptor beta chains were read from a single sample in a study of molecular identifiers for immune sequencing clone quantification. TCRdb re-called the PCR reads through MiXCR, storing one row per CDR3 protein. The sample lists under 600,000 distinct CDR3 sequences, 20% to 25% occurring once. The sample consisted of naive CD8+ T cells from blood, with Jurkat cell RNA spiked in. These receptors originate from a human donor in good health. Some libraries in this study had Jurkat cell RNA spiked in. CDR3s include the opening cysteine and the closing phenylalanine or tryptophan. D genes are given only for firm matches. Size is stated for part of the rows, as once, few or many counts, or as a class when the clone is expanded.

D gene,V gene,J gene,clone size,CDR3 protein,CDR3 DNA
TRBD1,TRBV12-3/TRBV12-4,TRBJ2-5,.,CASRQGLVGETQYF,TGTGCCAGCCGACAGGGGCTTGTAGGGGAGACCCAGTACTTC
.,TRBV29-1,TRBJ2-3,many,CSALGAGPDTQYF,TGCAGCGCCCTAGGGGCAGGCCCAGATACGCAGTATTTT
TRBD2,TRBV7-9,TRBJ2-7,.,CASNWGVLRGRASEQYF,TGTGCCAGCAACTGGGGGGTTTTGCGCGGGAGGGCCAGCGAGCAGTACTTC
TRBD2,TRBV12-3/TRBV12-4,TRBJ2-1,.,CASSLAGLAGDSEQFF,TGTGCCAGCAGTTTAGCCGGACTAGCGGGAGACAGTGAGCAGTTCTTC
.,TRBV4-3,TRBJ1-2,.,CASSQDRETYGYTF,TGCGCCAGCAGCCAAGATCGTGAAACCTATGGCTACACCTTC
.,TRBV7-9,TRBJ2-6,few,CASSPPDNSGANVLTF,TGTGCCAGCAGCCCCCCCGACAACTCTGGGGCCAACGTCCTGACTTTC
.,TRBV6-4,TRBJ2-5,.,CASSEDCAGLETQYF,TGTGCCAGCAGTGAGGACTGCGCGGGTTTAGAGACCCAGTACTTC
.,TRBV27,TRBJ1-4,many,CASSSTGLLNEKLFF,TGTGCCAGCAGTTCGACGGGACTGCTTAATGAAAAACTGTTTTTT
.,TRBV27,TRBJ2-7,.,CASSFQRGEQYF,TGTGCCAGCAGTTTTCAAAGAGGCGAGCAGTACTTC
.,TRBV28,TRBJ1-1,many,CASSLHKELLNTEAFF,TGTGCCAGCAGTTTACACAAGGAGTTACTGAACACTGAAGCTTTCTTT
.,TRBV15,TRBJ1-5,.,CATSRDQTANQPQHF,TGTGCCACCAGCAGAGATCAGACAGCAAATCAGCCCCAGCATTTT
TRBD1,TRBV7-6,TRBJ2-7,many,CASSSGTGGRYEQYF,TGTGCCAGCAGCTCCGGGACAGGGGGCCGGTACGAGCAGTACTTC
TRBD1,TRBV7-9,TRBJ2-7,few,CASSPRPWTGTEEQYF,TGTGCCAGCAGCCCCCGACCGTGGACAGGGACGGAAGAGCAGTACTTC
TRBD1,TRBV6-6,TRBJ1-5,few,CASSPPRDRVLGQPQHF,TGTGCCAGCAGTCCTCCTCGGGACAGGGTTTTAGGGCAGCCCCAGCATTTT
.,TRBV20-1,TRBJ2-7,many,CSARDGVRPIYEQYF,TGCAGTGCTAGAGATGGGGTTCGGCCCATCTACGAGCAGTACTTC
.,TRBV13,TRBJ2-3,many,CASSLVRTTATDTQYF,TGTGCCAGCAGCTTAGTTAGGACAACGGCCACAGATACGCAGTATTTT
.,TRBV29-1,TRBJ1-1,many,CSVQAKGRAFF,TGCAGCGTCCAAGCGAAGGGACGGGCTTTCTTT
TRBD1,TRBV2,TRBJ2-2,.,CASSEGQGAAGEPFF,TGTGCCAGCAGTGAGGGACAGGGGGCCGCCGGGGAGCCGTTTTTT
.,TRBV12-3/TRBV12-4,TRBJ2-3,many,CASSLFTTSTDTQYF,TGTGCCAGCAGTTTATTCACCACTAGCACAGATACGCAGTATTTT
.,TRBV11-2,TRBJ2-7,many,CASSLESPYEQYF,TGTGCCAGCAGCTTGGAAAGCCCCTACGAGCAGTACTTC
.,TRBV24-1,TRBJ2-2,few,CATSDLGGNGELFF,TGTGCCACCAGTGATCTTGGGGGCAACGGGGAGCTGTTTTTT
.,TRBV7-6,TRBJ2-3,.,CASSYGGVGGTDTQYF,TGTGCCAGCAGCTACGGCGGAGTAGGGGGCACAGATACGCAGTATTTT
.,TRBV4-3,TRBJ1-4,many,CASSQDQPGDFVGEKLFF,TGCGCCAGCAGCCAAGATCAACCCGGGGATTTTGTTGGTGAAAAACTGTTTTTT
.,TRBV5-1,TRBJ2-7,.,CAGSPGTGISDEQYF,TGCGCCGGCAGCCCAGGGACCGGGATCTCGGACGAGCAGTACTTC
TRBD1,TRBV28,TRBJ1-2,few,CASSIRGGDYGYTF,TGTGCCAGCAGTATACGAGGGGGCGACTATGGCTACACCTTC
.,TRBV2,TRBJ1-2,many,CASRDSRTDNYGYTF,TGTGCCAGCAGGGACAGTCGGACAGATAACTATGGCTACACCTTC
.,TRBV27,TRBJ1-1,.,CASSLIGRNTEAFF,TGTGCCAGCAGTTTAATTGGCAGGAACACTGAAGCTTTCTTT
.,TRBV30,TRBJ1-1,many,CAWSVRGEAFF,TGTGCCTGGAGTGTACGTGGTGAAGCTTTCTTT
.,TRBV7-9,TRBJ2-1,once,CASGLHGGNELFF,TGTGCCAGCGGCTTACACGGGGGTAATGAGCTGTTCTTC
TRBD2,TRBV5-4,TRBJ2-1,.,CASSLGDSSGRVRDEQFF,TGTGCCAGCAGCCTCGGCGACTCAAGCGGGAGGGTCAGGGATGAGCAGTTCTTC
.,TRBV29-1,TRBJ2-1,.,CSVDRGHYNEQFF,TGCAGCGTTGACAGGGGCCACTACAATGAGCAGTTCTTC
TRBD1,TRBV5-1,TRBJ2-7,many,CASSLEQGTYEQYF,TGCGCCAGCAGCTTGGAACAGGGGACCTACGAGCAGTACTTC
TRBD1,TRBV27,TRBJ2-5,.,CASSPGTGANQETQYF,TGTGCCAGCAGTCCCGGGACAGGGGCAAACCAAGAGACCCAGTACTTC
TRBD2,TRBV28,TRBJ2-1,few,CASSPKLAGELYNEQFF,TGTGCCAGCAGTCCTAAACTAGCGGGAGAACTTTACAATGAGCAGTTCTTC
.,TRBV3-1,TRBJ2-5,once,CASVPHGGPDRETQYF,TGTGCCAGCGTGCCTCACGGTGGACCAGATCGGGAGACCCAGTACTTC
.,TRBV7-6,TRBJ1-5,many,CASSFAGVQPQHF,TGTGCCAGCAGCTTTGCAGGGGTCCAGCCCCAGCATTTT
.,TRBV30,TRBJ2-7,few,CAWSVGIRGNEQYF,TGTGCCTGGAGTGTAGGAATCAGGGGCAACGAGCAGTACTTC
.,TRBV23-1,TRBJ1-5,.,CASSLVGGGTSHSNQPQHF,TGCGCCAGCAGCCTCGTTGGGGGGGGAACGAGCCATAGCAATCAGCCCCAGCATTTT
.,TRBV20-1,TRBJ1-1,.,CSARDYNTEAFF,TGCAGTGCTAGAGATTATAACACTGAAGCTTTCTTT
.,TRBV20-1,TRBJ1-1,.,CSAGDVGEDTEAFF,TGCAGTGCTGGAGATGTTGGGGAGGACACTGAAGCTTTCTTT
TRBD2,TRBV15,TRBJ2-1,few,CATSRDKRGWYNEQFF,TGTGCCACCAGCAGAGATAAGCGGGGGTGGTACAATGAGCAGTTCTTC
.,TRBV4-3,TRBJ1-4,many,CASSQDGGRGEKLFF,TGCGCCAGCAGCCAAGACGGGGGCAGAGGGGAAAAACTGTTTTTT
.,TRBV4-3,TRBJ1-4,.,CASSPDSFNEKLFF,TGCGCCAGCAGCCCAGACAGTTTCAATGAAAAACTGTTTTTT
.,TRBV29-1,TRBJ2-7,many,CSPWRSPHEQYF,TGCAGCCCCTGGCGCAGTCCCCACGAGCAGTACTTC
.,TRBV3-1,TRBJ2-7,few,CASSQGFYEQYF,TGTGCCAGCAGCCAGGGGTTCTACGAGCAGTACTTC
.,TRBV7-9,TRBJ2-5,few,CASSSGDKAEETQYF,TGTGCCAGCAGCTCCGGCGACAAAGCGGAAGAGACCCAGTACTTC
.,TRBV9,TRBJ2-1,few,CASSVIDLPTDEQFF,TGTGCCAGCAGCGTAATCGACTTGCCTACAGATGAGCAGTTCTTC
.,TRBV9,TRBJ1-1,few,CASSPEVVAVKLEQFTEAFF,TGTGCCAGCAGCCCCGAAGTGGTGGCCGTTAAACTTGAACAGTTCACTGAAGCTTTCTTT
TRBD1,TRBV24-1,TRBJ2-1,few,CATSDWTGGTYNEQFF,TGTGCCACCAGTGACTGGACAGGGGGTACCTACAATGAGCAGTTCTTC
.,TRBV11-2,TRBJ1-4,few,CASSLNSWDNNEKLFF,TGTGCCAGCAGCTTAAATTCGTGGGATAACAATGAAAAACTGTTTTTT
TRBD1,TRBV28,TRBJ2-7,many,CASSSDRTVISDEQYF,TGTGCCAGCAGTTCGGACAGGACGGTTATTTCGGACGAGCAGTACTTC
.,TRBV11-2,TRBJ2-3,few,CASSLEASGTDTQYF,TGTGCCAGCAGCTTAGAAGCTAGCGGCACAGATACGCAGTATTTT
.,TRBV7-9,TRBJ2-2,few,CASSWTAEGGELFF,TGTGCCAGCAGCTGGACCGCGGAGGGCGGGGAGCTGTTTTTT
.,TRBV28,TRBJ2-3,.,CASSLFGNYRQGATQYF,TGTGCCAGCAGTTTATTTGGGAACTATCGACAAGGTGCTACGCAGTATTTT